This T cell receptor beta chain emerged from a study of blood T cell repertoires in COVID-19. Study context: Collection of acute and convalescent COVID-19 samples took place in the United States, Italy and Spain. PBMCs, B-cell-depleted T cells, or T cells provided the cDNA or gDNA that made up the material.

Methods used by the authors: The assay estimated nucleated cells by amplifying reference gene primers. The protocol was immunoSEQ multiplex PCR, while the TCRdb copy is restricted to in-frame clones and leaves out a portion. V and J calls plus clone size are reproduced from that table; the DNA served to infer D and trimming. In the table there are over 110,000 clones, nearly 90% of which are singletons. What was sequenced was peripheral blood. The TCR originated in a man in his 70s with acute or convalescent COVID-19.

CDR3 DNA: TGTGCCAGCAGGGGGACTAGCGGGGCTGGGGCCAACGTCCTGACTTTC. It codes for CASRGTSGAGANVLTF. The chain has TRBV2 and TRBJ2-6; TRBD2 agrees at 13 bases. With V trimmed by 6 bases and J by 2 bases, 1 base remained unmatched. This CDR3 is 16 amino acids long. Germline V gives CDR1 SNHLY, CDR2 FYNNEI.